The clone carrying this TCR beta chain was counted once. Both 60 Vbeta primers and 13 Jbeta primers went into the PCR. The assay was immunoSEQ multiplex PCR, and TCRdb's table has in-frame clones only and misses some. The table records roughly 170,000 clones, more than 80% of them present only once. The data stem from a study of cytomegalovirus exposure and HLA in healthy donors. The overall study: Early on, a data release was issued that held some 91 million unique TCRs from HLA-typed donors.

There are 16 residues in the CDR3. The V end was cut by 6 bases, the J end by 2 bases, with 16 bases between. Germline loops: CDR1 SNHLY, CDR2 FYNNEI. The clonotype was recovered from a boy under 18 in good health and CMV-seronegative. The V gene is TRBV2, the J gene TRBJ2-2; D gene unclear. What was sequenced was PBMCs. The CDR3 DNA sequence: TGTGCCAGCAGGGAGACCTGGCACCTAAACACCGGGGAGCTGTTTTTT. Amino acids: CASRETWHLNTGELFF. The variable domain in full, with the rest retrieved from reference TRBV2 and TRBJ2-2, is EPEVTQTPSHQVTQMGQEVILRCVPISNHLYFYWYRQILGQKVEFLVSFYNNEISEKSEIFDDQFSVERPDGSNFTLKIRSTKLEDSAMYFCASRETWHLNTGELFFGEGSRLTVL.